The 8 T cell receptor beta chains below come from one sample, sequenced in a study of memory CD4+ T cells and cytomegalovirus serostatus (dated by TCRdb to about 2019). The library was built by means of the immunoSEQ multiplex PCR assay. The source is immuneACCESS, and TCRdb retained only in-frame sequences with V and J called. Part of the clones is not carried over; for the studies checked, unresolved V genes explain less than half of this, and the remainder is unexplained. The sample yields about 60,000 clones; more than 70% were counted once. 0.5% of the sample rests with the top ten. A FACSAria II was used to sort memory CD4+ T cells, defined as single viable CD3+CD4+CD8-CD45RO+ cells. Material for sequencing was memory CD4+ T cells from blood. All receptors come from an adult in good health and CMV-seronegative. Some clones in this sample may be carry-over from other donors' samples.

The V gene is TRBV29-1, the J gene TRBJ1-2; D is unresolved. CDR1 is SQVTM and CDR2 is ANQGSEA in the germline V gene. Trimming stripped 0 bases from V and 3 bases from J, with 5 bases between. The CDR3 contains 12 residues. DNA of the CDR3: TGCAGCGTTGAAGATGGCCACTATGGCTACACCTTC. It codes for CSVEDGHYGYTF.

This rearrangement joins TRBV6-1 to TRBJ1-1; maybe TRBD1 (5 bases). The length of the CDR3 is 13 residues. The germline V gene has CDR1 MNHNS and CDR2 SASEGT. V was trimmed by 3 bases and J by 4 bases, leaving 9 bases between them. CDR3 sequence: CASSEFGGTEAFF. The CDR3 DNA is TGTGCCAGCAGTGAGTTTGGGGGCACTGAAGCTTTCTTT.

The rearrangement uses TRBV2 and TRBJ2-3; D remains ambiguous. This CDR3 contains 13 residues. Germline V CDR1 and CDR2: SNHLY, FYNNEI. Trimming pared 6 bases from V and 2 bases from J, leaving 9 bases between. DNA of the CDR3: TGTGCCAGCAGCTTCACGACCACAGATACGCAGTATTTT. Translating it yields CASSFTTTDTQYF. Drawing the rest from reference TRBV2 and TRBJ2-3, the complete variable domain is EPEVTQTPSHQVTQMGQEVILRCVPISNHLYFYWYRQILGQKVEFLVSFYNNEISEKSEIFDDQFSVERPDGSNFTLKIRSTKLEDSAMYFCASSFTTTDTQYFGPGTRLTVL.

The chain joins TRBV11-1 to TRBJ2-7, with D maybe TRBD2 (5 bases). Germline V gene lookup returns CDR1 SGHAT and CDR2 FQDESV (reference sequence). Trimming shortened V by 3 bases and J by 4 bases, and 7 bases separated the two germline ends. The CDR3 sequence is 12 residues long. CDR3 DNA: TGTGCCAGCAGCTTCGGGGTTTACGAGCAGTACTTC. It specifies CASSFGVYEQYF.

The chain joins TRBV5-1 to TRBJ1-2; D is possibly TRBD1 (6 bases). Trimming cost V 6 bases and J 3 bases, with 12 bases left between them. This CDR3 is built from 13 residues. CDR1 is SGHRS and CDR2 is YFSETQ in the germline V gene. In DNA form, the CDR3 reads TGCGCCAGCAAGGCGGCAGGGGACTATGGCTACACCTTC. It translates to CASKAAGDYGYTF. The full variable domain, in which reference TRBV5-1 and TRBJ1-2 provide the parts outside the CDR3, is KAGVTQTPRYLIKTRGQQVTLSCSPISGHRSVSWYQQTPGQGLQFLFEYFSETQRNKGNFPGRFSGRQFSNSRSEMNVSTLELGDSALYLCASKAAGDYGYTFGSGTRLTVV.

The chain carries TRBV28 and TRBJ1-2, with D maybe TRBD1 (6 bases). CDR1 MDHEN and CDR2 SYDVKM come from the germline V gene. CDR3 length equals 16 residues. Trimming took off 2 bases at V and 6 bases at J, with 19 bases between the two ends. CDR3 coding DNA: TGTGCCAGCAGTTTACAAGGACAGCTCTGGGGGGATGGCTACACCTTC. This codes for CASSLQGQLWGDGYTF.

The rearrangement links TRBV6-5 to TRBJ2-2; TRBD2 aligns across 10 bases. CDR1 is MNHEY, CDR2 SVGAGI, per germline. CDR3 size: 14 residues. V lost 6 bases, J lost 4 bases, and 2 bases stayed unmatched. The CDR3 loop reads CASRGTSVTGELFF. The CDR3 DNA reads as TGTGCCAGCAGAGGGACTAGCGTCACCGGGGAGCTGTTTTTT.

This chain uses TRBV4-1 with TRBJ2-5, with 8 positions matching TRBD2. Germline lookup yields CDR1 MGHRA and CDR2 YSYEKL. The CDR3 length is 17 residues. V trimming: 1 base; J trimming: 5 bases; junction bases outside the gene matches: 12. CDR3 protein: CASSQGKAGGLLETQYF. DNA of the CDR3: TGCGCCAGCAGCCAAGGAAAGGCGGGAGGACTATTGGAGACCCAGTACTTC.